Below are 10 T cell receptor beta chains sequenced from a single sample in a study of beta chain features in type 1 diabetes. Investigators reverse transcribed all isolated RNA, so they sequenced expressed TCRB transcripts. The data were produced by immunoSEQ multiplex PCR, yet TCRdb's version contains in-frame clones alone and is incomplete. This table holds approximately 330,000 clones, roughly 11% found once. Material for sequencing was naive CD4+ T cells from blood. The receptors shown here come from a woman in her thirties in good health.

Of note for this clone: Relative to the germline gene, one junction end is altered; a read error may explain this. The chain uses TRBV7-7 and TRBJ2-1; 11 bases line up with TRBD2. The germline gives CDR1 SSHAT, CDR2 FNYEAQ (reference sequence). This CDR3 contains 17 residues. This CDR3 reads CASSSGLAGGPNNEQFF. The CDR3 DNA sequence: TGTGCTAGCAGCTCAGGATTAGCGGGAGGGCCAAACAATGAGCAGTTCTTC. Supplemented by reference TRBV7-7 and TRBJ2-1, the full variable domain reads GAGVSQSPRYKVTKRGQDVTLRCDPISSHATLYWYQQALGQGPEFLTYFNYEAQPDKSGLPSDRFSAERPEGSISTLTIQRTEQRDSAMYRCASSSGLAGGPNNEQFFGPGTRLTVL.

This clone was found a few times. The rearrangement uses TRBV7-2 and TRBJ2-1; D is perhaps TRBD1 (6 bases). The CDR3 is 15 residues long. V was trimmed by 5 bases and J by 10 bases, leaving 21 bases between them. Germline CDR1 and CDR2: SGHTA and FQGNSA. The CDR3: CASSEAAGASGEQFF. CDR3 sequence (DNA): TGTGCCAGCAGCGAAGCCGCAGGGGCGTCGGGCGAGCAGTTCTTC.

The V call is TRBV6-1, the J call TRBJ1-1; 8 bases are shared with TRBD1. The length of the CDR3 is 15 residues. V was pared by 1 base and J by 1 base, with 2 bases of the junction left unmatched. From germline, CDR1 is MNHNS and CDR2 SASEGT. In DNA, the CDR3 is TGTGCCAGCAGTGAAGGGACAGGGCGGAACACTGAAGCTTTCTTT. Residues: CASSEGTGRNTEAFF.

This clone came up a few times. The CDR3 bases are TGTGCCAGCAGCGTAACAGGGCGGGAGACCCAGTACTTC. Its protein product is CASSVTGRETQYF. J is TRBJ2-5 and V is TRBV5-8, with D possibly TRBD1 on 6 matching bases. Trimming took 4 bases from V and 5 from J, leaving 12 bases between them. CDR1 is SGHTS, CDR2 YDEGEE, per germline. The CDR3 loop spans 13 amino acids.

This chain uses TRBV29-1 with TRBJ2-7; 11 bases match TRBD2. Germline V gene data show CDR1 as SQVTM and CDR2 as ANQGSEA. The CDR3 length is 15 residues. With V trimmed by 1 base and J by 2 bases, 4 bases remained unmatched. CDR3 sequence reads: CSVEGSSGRTYEQYF. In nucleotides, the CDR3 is TGCAGCGTTGAAGGCTCTAGCGGGAGGACCTACGAGCAGTACTTC.

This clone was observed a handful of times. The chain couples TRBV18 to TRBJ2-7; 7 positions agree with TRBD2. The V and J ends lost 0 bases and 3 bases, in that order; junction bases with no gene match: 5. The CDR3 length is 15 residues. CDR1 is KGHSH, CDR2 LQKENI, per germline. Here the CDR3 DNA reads TGTGCCAGCTCACCACCTGCGGGAGTAAACTACGAGCAGTACTTC. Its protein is CASSPPAGVNYEQYF.

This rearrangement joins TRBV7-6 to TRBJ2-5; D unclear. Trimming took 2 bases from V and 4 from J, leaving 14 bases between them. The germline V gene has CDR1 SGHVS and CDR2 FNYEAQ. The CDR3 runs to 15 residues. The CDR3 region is CASSLSWAGTETQYF. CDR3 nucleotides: TGTGCCAGCAGCTTAAGTTGGGCAGGTACAGAGACCCAGTACTTC.

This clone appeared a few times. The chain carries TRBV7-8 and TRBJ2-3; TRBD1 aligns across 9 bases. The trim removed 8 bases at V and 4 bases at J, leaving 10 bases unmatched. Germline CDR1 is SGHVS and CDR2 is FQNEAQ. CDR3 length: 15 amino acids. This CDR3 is CASGPRDRDSDTQYF. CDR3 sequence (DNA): TGTGCCAGCGGCCCCCGGGACAGGGATTCAGATACGCAGTATTTT.

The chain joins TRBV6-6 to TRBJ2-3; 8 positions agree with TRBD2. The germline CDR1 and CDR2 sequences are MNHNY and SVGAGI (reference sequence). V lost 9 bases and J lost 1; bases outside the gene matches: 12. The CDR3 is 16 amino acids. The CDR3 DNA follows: TGTGCCAGTTACCCCCAGACCGGGAGGGGCACAGATACGCAGTATTTT. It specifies CASYPQTGRGTDTQYF.

The CDR3 DNA reads TGTGCCAGCAGCCCCACTTATGGCTACACCTTC. This encodes CASSPTYGYTF. The V call is TRBV21-1, the J call TRBJ1-2. TRBV21-1 is listed as a pseudogene. The CDR3 is 11 amino acids.